This section outlines one T cell receptor (beta chain) sequence together with its context. This record comes from a study of T-cell memory formation after mild COVID-19. Constant-segment primers and 5'RACE yielded cDNA libraries for TCR alpha and TCR beta, each carrying sample barcodes and UMIs. TCRdb reprocessed the 5' RACE reads via MiXCR and lists one record per CDR3 protein. The data contain about 450,000 distinct CDR3 sequences, 23% of them singletons. V lost 0 bases and J lost 0; bases outside the gene matches: 5. There are 18 residues in the CDR3. CDR1 and CDR2 (germline): SGDLS, YYNGEE. The sample was PBMCs or a T cell subset sorted from them (not recorded which). The rearrangement joins TRBV9 to TRBJ2-6; 8 bases align to TRBD1. This sequence originates from an adult woman who had mild COVID-19 (a few samples of this study predate the infection). Cell type and time point are not known. CDR3 DNA: TGTGCCAGCAGCGTAGCGAGGGACAGGTACTCTGGGGCCAACGTCCTGACTTTC. Translated, it gives CASSVARDRYSGANVLTF.